The 17 T cell receptor beta chains listed next were all sequenced from one sample in a study of T cell responses to AZD1222 COVID-19 vaccine. Generated by immunoSEQ multiplex PCR, the TCRdb table keeps only in-frame clones and is missing some. The sample carries about 110,000 clones, 87% recorded once. The source was peripheral blood, collected 28 days after the second AZD1222 dose. The source of these receptors is an adult who received the AZD1222 COVID-19 vaccine.

This chain uses TRBV18 with TRBJ1-1; perhaps TRBD1 as D (6 bases). The CDR3 has 14 amino acids. Germline V gene sequence: CDR1 KGHSH, CDR2 LQKENI. The CDR3 DNA follows: TGTGCAACTCGTATTGGGGGCAGAGGAACTGAAGCTTTCTTT. The encoded protein is CATRIGGRGTEAFF.

The chain employs TRBV4-1 and TRBJ1-1; D not certain. Germline values: CDR1 MGHRA, CDR2 YSYEKL. The CDR3 is 14 residues long. The V and J ends lost 3 bases and 3 bases respectively, with 11 bases between them. The CDR3 here is CASSQFGQDTEAFF. In DNA form, the CDR3 reads TGCGCCAGCAGCCAGTTTGGCCAAGACACTGAAGCTTTCTTT.

The chain combines TRBV19 with TRBJ2-7, with TRBD2 matching 7 bases. There are 14 residues in the CDR3. V shed 5 bases and J 2 bases; nucleotides not matched to a gene: 6. The germline gives CDR1 LNHDA, CDR2 SQIVND (reference sequence). DNA for the CDR3: TGTGCCAGTAGTCTCGCGGGAGATCCCTACGAGCAGTACTTC. As protein: CASSLAGDPYEQYF.

The chain carries TRBV9 and TRBJ2-7; 7 nucleotides match TRBD1. This CDR3 region has 17 residues. The germline V gene encodes CDR1 SGDLS and CDR2 YYNGEE. Trimming took 2 bases from V and 0 from J; bases not matched to a gene: 11. In DNA, the CDR3 is TGTGCCAGCAGCGTTTGGGACAGACCTGTTGGCTCCTACGAGCAGTACTTC. Its translation: CASSVWDRPVGSYEQYF.

This clone was found once. The rearrangement uses TRBV15 and TRBJ1-4; TRBD1 matches at 7 bases. V lost 6 bases, J lost 4 bases, and 5 bases stayed unmatched. The CDR3 contains 14 residues. Germline CDR1 is LNHNV and CDR2 is YYDKDF (reference sequence). This CDR3 is CATRKGQLNEKLFF. The CDR3 nucleotides read TGTGCCACCAGGAAGGGACAGCTTAATGAAAAACTGTTTTTT.

The chain is built from TRBV11-3 and TRBJ2-3; 8 positions agree with TRBD2. This CDR3 spans 15 amino acids. Germline V CDR1 and CDR2: SGHNT, YENEEA. J was trimmed by 6 bases and V by 5 bases; bases with no gene match: 10. The CDR3 DNA reads TGTGCCAGCAGCCTGGCGGGGGGAAACCGGGATACGCAGTATTTT. Its protein product is CASSLAGGNRDTQYF.

The chain couples TRBV19 to TRBJ1-4; D remains ambiguous. In germline, CDR1 is LNHDA, CDR2 SQIVND (reference sequence). Trimming shortened V by 2 bases and J by 0 bases, and 4 bases separated the two germline ends. The CDR3 runs to 14 residues. CDR3 sequence: CASSISATNEKLFF. The CDR3 DNA follows: TGTGCCAGTAGTATATCCGCAACTAATGAAAAACTGTTTTTT.

This chain uses TRBV7-2 with TRBJ2-5; 13 bases are shared with TRBD2. Germline CDR1 reads SGHTA; CDR2 reads FQGNSA. The CDR3 consists of 17 residues. The J segment lost 5 bases and the V segment lost 0 bases, leaving 6 bases of the junction unmatched. The chain's CDR3 is CASSLALTSGGRETQYF. CDR3 nucleotides: TGTGCCAGCAGCTTAGCGCTGACTAGCGGGGGGAGGGAGACCCAGTACTTC.

The sample holds one count of this clone. The rearrangement uses TRBV11-2 and TRBJ2-3; 10 nucleotides align to TRBD2. Germline V gene lookup returns CDR1 SGHAT and CDR2 FQNNGV. The CDR3 consists of 16 residues. J was trimmed by 2 bases and V by 1 base; bases with no gene match: 3. The DNA for the CDR3 is TGTGCCAGCAGCTTAGGGCTAGCGGGGGTCACAGATACGCAGTATTTT. Its translation: CASSLGLAGVTDTQYF.

This clone was seen a handful of times. The chain is built from TRBV13 and TRBJ2-4; D might be TRBD1 (6 bases). The CDR3 totals 14 residues. Germline V gene data show CDR1 as PRHDT and CDR2 as FYEKMQ (reference sequence). V was clipped by 7 bases and J by 3 bases, with 13 bases between them. As DNA, the CDR3 is TGTGCCAGCACCAAACAGGGTGGCAAAAACATTCAGTACTTC. Translated: CASTKQGGKNIQYF.

The genes are TRBV6-4 and TRBJ2-6; 7 bases are shared with TRBD1. The CDR3 contains 17 residues. The J segment lost 6 bases and the V segment lost 2 bases, leaving 10 bases of the junction unmatched. Germline V gives CDR1 MRHNA, CDR2 SNTAGT. CDR3 loop: CASSDPVTGVAANVLTF. DNA for the CDR3: TGTGCCAGCAGTGACCCCGTAACAGGGGTCGCGGCCAACGTCCTGACTTTC.

Comment on this clone: The junction does not match germline at one end; this may be a read error. V usage is TRBV6-2 or TRBV6-3 and J usage is TRBJ1-6; D not resolved. Germline V lookup: CDR1 MNHEY, CDR2 SVGEGT. CDR3 length: 12 amino acids. The CDR3 reads CASSDGLPDLNF. CDR3 bases: TGTGCCAGCAGTGACGGATTACCGGACCTTAATTTT.

The chain uses TRBV7-9 and TRBJ1-1, with unresolved D. This CDR3 is built from 15 residues. Looked up from germline, CDR1 is SEHNR and CDR2 is FQNEAQ (reference sequence). V lost 1 base to trimming and J lost 4 bases, with 13 bases between them. CDR3 coding DNA: TGTGCCAGCAGCTTAGTGTTGGGGTTGAGCACTGAAGCTTTCTTT. It is translated as CASSLVLGLSTEAFF.

CDR3 residues: CASSDRGDTDTQYF. CDR3 in DNA: TGTGCCAGCAGTGACCGGGGGGACACAGATACGCAGTATTTT. V is TRBV6-4 and J is TRBJ2-3, with 7 nucleotides matching TRBD2. With 2 bases clipped from V and 2 bases from J, the junction kept 1 base outside the gene matches. CDR1 is MRHNA and CDR2 is SNTAGT in the germline V gene. This CDR3 contains 14 residues.

As concerns this clone: A read error may account for a junction end that differs from germline. The chain employs TRBV5-6 and TRBJ1-1, with D perhaps TRBD1 (6 bases). Germline CDR1 and CDR2: SGHDT and YYEEEE. This CDR3 has 14 amino acids. The CDR3 reads CASSDYTGSTEAFF. The CDR3 DNA is TGTGCCAGCAGCGACTACACAGGGTCCACTGAAGCCTTCTTT.

This chain links TRBV2 with TRBJ1-2; TRBD1 might be the D (5 bases). The CDR3 loop spans 14 amino acids. Germline V lookup: CDR1 SNHLY, CDR2 FYNNEI. V dropped 2 bases and J dropped 3 bases, with 10 bases sitting between them. The CDR3 region has the DNA TGTGCCAGCAGTGAATCCGGGGCCGACTATGGCTACACCTTC. It codes for CASSESGADYGYTF.

The genes are TRBV19 and TRBJ1-6; D gene unclear. V gave up 6 bases and J gave up 4 bases, with 4 bases separating them. In germline, CDR1 is LNHDA, CDR2 SQIVND (reference sequence). The CDR3 covers 12 residues. The CDR3 protein is CASRDYNSPLHF. CDR3 DNA sequence: TGTGCCAGTAGGGATTATAATTCACCCCTCCACTTT.